This T cell receptor beta chain was identified in a study of blood T cells in healthy people across ages. Study background: The template switching approach captured approximately one barcoded beta molecule for every two T cells. Findings and caveats of the study: Unsorted PBMC material precluded a definitive naive versus antigen-experienced comparison.

About this clonotype: What it binds is unknown.

Unmatched junction bases numbered 12, after V lost 4 bases and J lost 3 bases. This CDR3 is 18 amino acids long. Germline V CDR1 and CDR2: SGHDT, YYEEEE. A second roughly 6 to 12 cycle PCR used barcoded and J-beta primers. TCRdb called the 5' RACE reads again in MiXCR, with one record for every CDR3 protein. The data contain more than 600,000 distinct CDR3 sequences, just under 25% of them singletons. These same records also appear under a second study, on T cells of mothers and their children. This second report adds: Each mother gave over 8 million TCR beta CDR3 reads; each child, around 3 million.

V is TRBV5-6 and J is TRBJ2-1, with TRBD2 matching over 11 bases. The sequencing sample was made of blood. This TCR came from a boy younger than 18 in good health. Here the CDR3 DNA reads TGTGCCAGCAGCCCTCGGGTAGCGGGAGGGCGTTTCTACAATGAGCAGTTCTTC. Residues: CASSPRVAGGRFYNEQFF.